The clone carrying this TCR beta chain was detected ten times or more. Its antigen remains unidentified. The data are from a study of neurological immune-mediated disorders. The study's findings and limits: Among 34 multiple sclerosis patients, phylogenetic grouping put the repertoires of 18 into a single related-CDR3 cluster, a possible signature. The study found the most TCR clonal expansion in HTLV-1-associated myelopathy and the least in multiple sclerosis, below healthy controls.

Trimming took 1 base from V and 5 from J, leaving 15 bases between them. CDR1 is SGHTA and CDR2 is FQGNSA in the germline V gene. There are 15 residues in the CDR3. The cDNA was produced through 5'RACE with 10-nucleotide random UMIs. Over 170 million TCR-beta sequences (from 15-18 subjects) were yielded by each sequencing run. TCRdb re-called the 5' RACE reads with MiXCR, one entry per CDR3 protein. The sample yields roughly 100,000 distinct CDR3 sequences, around 3.5% seen once. Specimen: PBMCs. This clonotype originated in a woman between 45 and 60 years old with multiple sclerosis. The rearrangement links TRBV7-2 to TRBJ2-7; D is perhaps TRBD2 (6 bases). CDR3 in amino acids: CASSLVWGGAHEQYF. In DNA, the CDR3 is TGTGCCAGCAGCTTAGTATGGGGCGGGGCCCACGAGCAGTACTTC.